This T cell receptor (beta chain) was found in a study of blood T cell repertoires in COVID-19. Study summary: Acute-phase and convalescent COVID-19 samples originated in the United States, Italy and Spain. Sample material is recorded as cDNA or gDNA derived from T cells, B-cell-depleted T cells, or PBMCs.

Authors' processing steps: Amplified reference gene primers provided the basis for estimating nucleated cell counts. Sequencing was performed with immunoSEQ multiplex PCR; in TCRdb, only in-frame clones are kept and a portion is missing. V and J calls and clone size are those listed in that table; D and trimming were worked out from the DNA. The sample holds approximately 240,000 clones, 87% seen once. The sequence derives from a woman aged 30 to 39 with acute COVID-19. The sequenced sample was PBMCs or T cells enriched from blood (not recorded which).

This CDR3 reads CASRAGQARGQPQHF. Written as DNA, the CDR3 is TGTGCCAGCAGGGCCGGACAGGCTAGGGGACAGCCCCAGCATTTT. This rearrangement joins TRBV2 to TRBJ1-5, with 7 bases identical to TRBD1. There are 15 residues in the CDR3. CDR1 and CDR2 from the germline V gene are SNHLY and FYNNEI. J was trimmed by 7 bases and V by 6 bases; bases with no gene match: 12.